These 19 T cell receptor beta chains originate from one sample sequenced in a study of blood T cell repertoires in COVID-19. Generated by immunoSEQ multiplex PCR, the TCRdb table keeps only in-frame clones and is missing some. The sample contains roughly 180,000 clones, around 82% of which appear only once. The specimen sequenced was PBMCs or T cells enriched from blood (not recorded which). All receptors derive from a woman between 50 and 59 years old in a cohort exposed to, infected with or recovered from COVID-19 (not recorded which).

The rearrangement uses TRBV29-1 and TRBJ2-1; D ambiguous. The CDR3 is 10 residues long. V was pared by 4 bases and J by 7 bases, with 5 bases between. Germline V gene lookup returns CDR1 SQVTM and CDR2 ANQGSEA. The CDR3: CSVGLNEQFF. The CDR3 DNA reads TGCAGCGTTGGACTTAATGAGCAGTTCTTC.

V gene TRBV19 combines with J gene TRBJ1-5; TRBD1 might be the D (6 bases). CDR1 LNHDA and CDR2 SQIVND come from the germline V gene (reference sequence). The length of the CDR3 is 17 residues. Trimming stripped 1 base from V and 2 bases from J, with 15 bases between. CDR3 DNA sequence: TGTGCCAGTAGTATAGGGGTTGGGGGCAAGGGCAATCAGCCCCAGCATTTT. It encodes CASSIGVGGKGNQPQHF.

This clone was found a few times. V is TRBV28 and J is TRBJ1-3; no clear D. Between the trimmed V and J ends, which lost 4 bases and 0 bases, there was a span of 10 bases. There are 15 residues in the CDR3. Germline lookup yields CDR1 MDHEN and CDR2 SYDVKM. CDR3 sequence reads: CASSSGSSSGNTIYF. CDR3 DNA sequence: TGTGCCAGCAGTTCGGGGTCTAGCTCTGGAAACACCATATATTTT.

This clone was recorded a few times. The genes are TRBV5-4 and TRBJ1-1, with 9 bases identical to TRBD1. There are 13 residues in the CDR3. V was clipped by 4 bases and J by 11 bases; unmatched bases: 9. Per germline, CDR1 SGHNT and CDR2 YYREEE (reference sequence). CDR3 residues: CASSPGTGREAFF. The CDR3 DNA reads TGTGCCAGCAGCCCAGGGACAGGGAGGGAGGCTTTCTTT.

Only one count was recorded for this clone. V is TRBV6-1 and J is TRBJ1-4; D is undetermined. The CDR3 covers 11 residues. V was clipped by 2 bases and J by 13 bases, with 8 bases between them. Germline V gene sequence: CDR1 MNHNS, CDR2 SASEGT. In DNA form, the CDR3 reads TGTGCCAGCAGTGAAAACAGTCGACTGTTTTTT. It codes for CASSENSRLFF.

The chain joins TRBV10-3 to TRBJ1-4, with a possible D match to TRBD1 (5 bases). This CDR3 spans 14 amino acids. Germline V gene data show CDR1 as ENHRY and CDR2 as SYGVKD. V was pared by 6 bases and J by 1 base, with 9 bases between. CDR3 sequence (DNA): TGTGCCATCAGAATGGACATAACTAATGAAAAACTGTTTTTT. Amino acids: CAIRMDITNEKLFF.

J is TRBJ2-6 and V is TRBV5-1; D is unresolved. The CDR3 length is 14 residues. In germline, CDR1 is SGHRS, CDR2 YFSETQ. V gave up 0 bases and J gave up 2 bases, with 3 bases separating them. In DNA form, the CDR3 reads TGCGCCAGCAGCTTGGCTACTGGGGCCAACGTCCTGACTTTC. It specifies CASSLATGANVLTF.

The chain has TRBV5-1 and TRBJ2-7; 8 bases fit TRBD1. This CDR3 has 14 amino acids. The germline gives CDR1 SGHRS, CDR2 YFSETQ. V shed 5 bases, J shed 2 bases, and the junction held 6 bases outside the gene matches. The CDR3 here is CASSFRTGTYEQYF. CDR3 bases: TGCGCCAGCAGTTTTCGGACAGGGACCTACGAGCAGTACTTC.

The rearrangement uses TRBV5-4 and TRBJ2-7; 7 positions match TRBD2. The ends lost 4 bases at V and 1 base at J; junction bases unmatched: 5. CDR3 length: 14 amino acids. Germline CDR1 SGHNT, CDR2 YYREEE (reference sequence). The CDR3 DNA follows: TGTGCCAGCAGCCCGGAGCGGGATTCCTACGAGCAGTACTTC. This sequence encodes CASSPERDSYEQYF.

The rearrangement uses TRBV7-8 and TRBJ2-5, with D maybe TRBD1 (5 bases). Germline loops: CDR1 SGHVS, CDR2 FQNEAQ. Trimming cost V 0 bases and J 8 bases, with 7 bases left between them. The CDR3 is 12 residues long. CDR3 nucleotide sequence: TGTGCCAGCAGCTTAGCGGGGCTCACCCAGTACTTC. Amino acid sequence: CASSLAGLTQYF. The full variable domain, its missing parts supplied by reference TRBV7-8 and TRBJ2-5, is GAGVSQSPRYKVAKRGQDVALRCDPISGHVSLFWYQQALGQGPEFLTYFQNEAQLDKSGLPSDRFFAERPEGSVSTLKIQRTQQEDSAVYLCASSLAGLTQYFGPGTRLLVL.

The genes are TRBV27 and TRBJ2-1, with 7 positions matching TRBD2. This CDR3 has 17 amino acids. Losses at the gene ends were 1 base for V and 10 bases for J; bases not matched to a gene: 16. Germline CDR1 is MNHEY and CDR2 is SMNVEV (reference sequence). The CDR3 reads CASSLLPMLRESSEQFF. In DNA form, the CDR3 reads TGTGCCAGCAGTTTATTGCCAATGTTGCGGGAGAGTTCCGAGCAGTTCTTC.

The chain joins TRBV3-1 (or the pseudogene TRBV3-2) to TRBJ2-2, with D maybe TRBD2 (5 bases). The V end was cut by 3 bases, the J end by 4 bases, with 18 bases between. CDR3 size: 17 residues. CDR1 LGHDT and CDR2 YNNKEL come from the germline V gene (reference sequence). The CDR3 sequence: CASSHGGRLGITGELFF. The CDR3 DNA reads as TGTGCCAGCAGCCATGGAGGCCGCCTAGGGATCACCGGGGAGCTGTTTTTT.

The rearrangement joins TRBV28 to TRBJ1-6; 7 bases match TRBD1. Losses at the gene ends were 3 bases for V and 0 bases for J; bases not matched to a gene: 5. CDR1 and CDR2 from the germline V gene are MDHEN and SYDVKM. This CDR3 spans 17 amino acids. The chain's CDR3 is CASSFGGQSSYNSPLHF. The DNA of the CDR3 is TGTGCCAGCAGTTTTGGGGGACAGAGCTCCTATAATTCACCCCTCCACTTT.

This chain connects TRBV7-2 to TRBJ2-1, with 10 positions matching TRBD2. The CDR3 extends over 15 amino acids. V was clipped by 4 bases and J by 3 bases; unmatched bases: 3. CDR1 and CDR2 from the germline V gene are SGHTA and FQGNSA. CDR3 protein: CASSSSGGHYNEQFF. The CDR3 DNA reads as TGTGCCAGCAGCTCTAGCGGGGGCCACTACAATGAGCAGTTCTTC.

The chain combines TRBV29-1 with TRBJ2-7; 8 positions match TRBD1. Losses at the gene ends were 1 base for V and 5 bases for J; bases not matched to a gene: 7. CDR3 length: 14 residues. Germline CDR1 is SQVTM and CDR2 is ANQGSEA. The CDR3 coding sequence is TGCAGCGTTGAAGTTCTGGACAGGGAGAACGAGCAGTACTTC. Its translation: CSVEVLDRENEQYF.

The chain recombines TRBV5-1 with TRBJ1-6; D gene uncertain. Germline V lookup: CDR1 SGHRS, CDR2 YFSETQ. This CDR3 comprises 14 residues. The V and J ends lost 4 bases and 15 bases respectively, with 20 bases between them. CDR3 amino acids: CASSLREAGSGLHF. The CDR3 bases are TGCGCCAGCAGCCTCCGGGAAGCGGGTTCAGGCCTCCACTTT.

J is TRBJ2-2 and V is TRBV29-1; D unresolved. The germline V gene encodes CDR1 SQVTM and CDR2 ANQGSEA. Trimming removed 4 bases from V and 2 bases from J, with 8 bases in between. CDR3 length: 13 amino acids. The CDR3 is CSVVQINTGELFF. CDR3 coding DNA: TGCAGCGTTGTTCAGATTAACACCGGGGAGCTGTTTTTT.

The CDR3 DNA is TGTGCCAGCAGCCGCAGGAGCAATCAGCCCCAGCATTTT. Residues: CASSRRSNQPQHF. The chain has TRBV3-1 (or the pseudogene TRBV3-2) and TRBJ1-5; no clear D gene. Germline loops: CDR1 LGHDT, CDR2 YNNKEL (reference sequence). Between the trimmed V and J ends, which lost 4 bases and 1 base, there was a span of 5 bases. The CDR3 length is 13 residues.

V is TRBV27 and J is TRBJ1-1; weak D call: TRBD1 (6 bases). CDR3 length: 11 amino acids. With 6 bases removed from V and 6 bases from J, the gap between germline ends came to 8 bases. CDR1 MNHEY and CDR2 SMNVEV come from the germline V gene (reference sequence). CDR3 sequence reads: CASSTGPEAFF. CDR3 DNA: TGTGCCAGCAGCACAGGGCCTGAAGCTTTCTTT.